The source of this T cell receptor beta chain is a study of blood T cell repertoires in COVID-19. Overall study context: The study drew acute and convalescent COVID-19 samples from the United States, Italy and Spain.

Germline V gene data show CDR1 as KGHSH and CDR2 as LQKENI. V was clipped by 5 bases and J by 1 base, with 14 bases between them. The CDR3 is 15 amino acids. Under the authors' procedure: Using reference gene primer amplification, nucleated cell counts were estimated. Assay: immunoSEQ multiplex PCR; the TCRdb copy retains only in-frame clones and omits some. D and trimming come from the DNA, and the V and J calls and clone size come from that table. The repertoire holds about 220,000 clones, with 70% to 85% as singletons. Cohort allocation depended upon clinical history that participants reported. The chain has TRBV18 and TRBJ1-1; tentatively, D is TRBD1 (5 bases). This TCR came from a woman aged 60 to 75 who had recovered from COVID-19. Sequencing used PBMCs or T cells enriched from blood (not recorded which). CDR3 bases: TGTGCCAGCTCAAATGGAGGGGCACGGAACACTGAAGCTTTCTTT. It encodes CASSNGGARNTEAFF.